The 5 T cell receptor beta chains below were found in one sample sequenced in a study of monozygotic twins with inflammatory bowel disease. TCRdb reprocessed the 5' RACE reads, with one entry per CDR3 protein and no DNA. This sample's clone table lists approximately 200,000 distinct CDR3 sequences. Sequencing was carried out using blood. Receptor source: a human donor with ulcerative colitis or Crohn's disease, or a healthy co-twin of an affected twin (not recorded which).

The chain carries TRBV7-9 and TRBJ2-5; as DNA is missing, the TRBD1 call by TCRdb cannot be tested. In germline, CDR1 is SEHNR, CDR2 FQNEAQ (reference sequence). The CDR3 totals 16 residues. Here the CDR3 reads CASSSRQGAGAETQYF. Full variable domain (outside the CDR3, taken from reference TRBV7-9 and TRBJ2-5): DTGVSQNPRHKITKRGQNVTFRCDPISEHNRLYWYRQTLGQGPEFLTYFQNEAQLEKSRLLSDRFSAERPKGSFSTLEIQRTEQGDSAMYLCASSSRQGAGAETQYFGPGTRLLVL.

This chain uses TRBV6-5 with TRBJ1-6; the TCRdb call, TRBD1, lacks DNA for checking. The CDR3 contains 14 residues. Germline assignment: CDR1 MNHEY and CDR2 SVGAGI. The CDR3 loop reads CASSYGQANSPLHF.

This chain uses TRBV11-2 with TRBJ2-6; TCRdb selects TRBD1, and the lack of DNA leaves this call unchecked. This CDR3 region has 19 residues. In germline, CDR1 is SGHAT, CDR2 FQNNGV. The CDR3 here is CASSTRQGIFQSGANVLTF.

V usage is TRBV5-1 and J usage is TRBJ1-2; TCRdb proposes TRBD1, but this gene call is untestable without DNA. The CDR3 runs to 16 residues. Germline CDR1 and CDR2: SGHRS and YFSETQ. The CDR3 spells CASSGTPGQRNYGYTF.

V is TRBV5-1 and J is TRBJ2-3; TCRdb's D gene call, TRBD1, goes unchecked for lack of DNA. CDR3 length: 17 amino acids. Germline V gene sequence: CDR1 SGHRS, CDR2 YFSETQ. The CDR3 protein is CASSITGGGRGSDTQYF.